These T cell receptor beta chains were read from a single sample in a study of control samples from healthy donors and cancer patients. TCRdb's copy holds only in-frame clones and misses some; the assay was immunoSEQ multiplex PCR. The sample includes more than 75,000 clones, around 85% of them seen just once. The sequencing input was PBMCs. These receptors all stem from a man aged 65-85 years with lung cancer. Both conserved end residues are part of each CDR3. The order of the fields is V gene, clone size, J gene, D gene, CDR3 DNA, CDR3 protein. A D gene is named only where the DNA matches it firmly. Expanded clones get a size class; other rows say once, few or many, or leave the size out.

TRBV11-2	.	TRBJ2-1	TRBD1	TGTGCCAGCAGCTTAGAGGGGACAGGGACTAATGAGCAGTTCTTC	CASSLEGTGTNEQFF
TRBV5-4	.	TRBJ2-7	TRBD2	TGTGCCAGCAGTCCTTCAGCGGGGGCCAGCTCCTACGAGCAGTACTTC	CASSPSAGASSYEQYF
TRBV25-1	.	TRBJ2-3	.	TGTGCCAGCAGTGAAAGGGGCACTAGCACAGATACGCAGTATTTT	CASSERGTSTDTQYF
TRBV7-3	.	TRBJ1-1	.	TGTGCCAGCAGCCCTTATCTGGGGCGTGACACTGAAGCTTTCTTT	CASSPYLGRDTEAFF
TRBV7-9	medium-sized	TRBJ2-7	.	TGTGCCAGCAGCCTAGGATGGGAGTCCGAGCAGTACTTC	CASSLGWESEQYF
TRBV9	.	TRBJ2-3	TRBD1	TGTGCCAGCAGCCCTAGGGGGCCTGGAGGCGCAGATACGCAGTATTTT	CASSPRGPGGADTQYF
TRBV6-5	.	TRBJ2-3	.	TGTGCCAGCAGTTACCGGGCGGGGCGAGATACGCAGTATTTT	CASSYRAGRDTQYF
TRBV19	once	TRBJ1-2	.	TGTGCCAGTAGTATAGACTGGGGCGACTATGGCTACACCTTC	CASSIDWGDYGYTF
TRBV6-5	.	TRBJ1-3	.	TGTGCCAGCAGTCCACTCGCGGGGTCTGGAAACACCATATATTTT	CASSPLAGSGNTIYF
TRBV5-1	.	TRBJ2-3	.	TGCGCCAGCAGCCTCCGTGGGGTTAGCACAGATACGCAGTATTTT	CASSLRGVSTDTQYF
TRBV6-2/TRBV6-3	.	TRBJ1-2	TRBD1	TGTGCCAGCAGTCACAGGGGGTCTAACTATGGCTACACCTTC	CASSHRGSNYGYTF
TRBV24-1	.	TRBJ1-6	.	TGTGCCACCAGTGATTTGTTCAGGGCGTTTTCGCTTTCACCCCTCCACTTT	CATSDLFRAFSLSPLHF
TRBV2	.	TRBJ2-2	.	TGTGCCAGCACCGGAGGGGACTTCAGATACACCGGGGAGCTGTTTTTT	CASTGGDFRYTGELFF
TRBV11-3	.	TRBJ2-7	.	TGTGCCAGCAGCTTCGGACAGCCCCCCTACGAGCAGTACTTC	CASSFGQPPYEQYF
TRBV5-1	.	TRBJ2-1	TRBD2	TGCGCCAGCAGCTCGGGACTAGCGGGGGGGCAAAGCAATGAGCAGTTCTTC	CASSSGLAGGQSNEQFF
TRBV10-3	.	TRBJ1-2	.	TGTGCCATCAGTGAGTCCCCGGACTCTCCCCCGGGCTACACCTTC	CAISESPDSPPGYTF
TRBV10-2	.	TRBJ2-7	.	TGCGCCACCCAGTTGACGGAGAGCGAGCAGTACTTC	CATQLTESEQYF
TRBV27	.	TRBJ2-3	.	TGTGCCAGCAGGAGAACAGGGAGCACAGATACGCAGTATTTT	CASRRTGSTDTQYF
TRBV2	few	TRBJ1-4	TRBD1	TGTGCCAGCAGTGAAGCGCTTCGGAGACAGGGAAAAGGACTGTTTTTT	CASSEALRRQGKGLFF
TRBV6-5	.	TRBJ1-5	.	TGTGCCAGCAGTTACTCGGGCGGGGAGAGTCAGCCCCAGCATTTT	CASSYSGGESQPQHF
TRBV2	.	TRBJ2-7	TRBD2	TGTGCCAGCGAGGCGGGGGGCTGGTACGAGCAGTACTTC	CASEAGGWYEQYF
TRBV7-9	once	TRBJ2-1	.	TGTGCCTCGAGCTTCGGGCGGACGTACGACAATGAGCAGTTCTTC	CASSFGRTYDNEQFF
TRBV15	.	TRBJ1-5	.	TGTGCCACCAGCAGAGATTTTAAGAGGAAATCCGATAGCAATCAGCCCCAGCATTTT	CATSRDFKRKSDSNQPQHF
TRBV18	.	TRBJ2-7	TRBD1	TGTGCCAGCTCACCACTGGGGCTGGACAGGGTGACTTATGCCAATCCCTACGAGCAGTACTTC	CASSPLGLDRVTYANPYEQYF
TRBV10-1	.	TRBJ1-1	.	TGCGCCAGCAGCTCGTCGGGTGAACAGACTGAAGCTTTCTTT	CASSSSGEQTEAFF
TRBV30	.	TRBJ2-7	TRBD1	TGTGCCTGGAGTGTACAGGGGTACGACGAGCAGTACTTC	CAWSVQGYDEQYF
TRBV24-1	.	TRBJ2-1	TRBD1	TGTGCCACCAGTGACGCCCGAACAGGGGACTACAATGAGCAGTTCTTC	CATSDARTGDYNEQFF
TRBV24-1	.	TRBJ2-1	TRBD2	TGTGCCACCAGCGAGGGGGGCCTGGGACTAGCTAAGGGAAATGAGCAGTTCTTC	CATSEGGLGLAKGNEQFF
TRBV19	few	TRBJ1-2	TRBD1	TGTGCCAGTAGTATTGGCAGGGGGCAGGGACATGGCTACACCTTC	CASSIGRGQGHGYTF
TRBV5-6	.	TRBJ1-5	TRBD1	TGTGCCAGCAGCCGTTACGCCGGGACAGGGATCGATAGCAATCAGCCCCAGCATTTT	CASSRYAGTGIDSNQPQHF
TRBV7-2	.	TRBJ1-3	.	TGTGCCAGCAGCTTAACGAACACCATATATTTT	CASSLTNTIYF
TRBV5-8	.	TRBJ2-1	TRBD2	TGTGCCAGCAGCTTGTCAAGCGGGGGATACCGCGGGGGGCAGTTCTTC	CASSLSSGGYRGGQFF
TRBV28	.	TRBJ1-5	.	TGTGCCAGCAGTTTTTTCGACAGGTCCCAGCATTTT	CASSFFDRSQHF
TRBV30	once	TRBJ1-4	.	TGTGCCTGGAGTGTAGTACCGGGGAATGAAAAACTGTTTTTT	CAWSVVPGNEKLFF
TRBV28	.	TRBJ1-2	TRBD1	TGTGCCAGCACCCGGGGGGGACAGGGGGTCCGTTTGTATGGCTACACCTTC	CASTRGGQGVRLYGYTF
TRBV19	.	TRBJ1-2	.	TGTGCCAGTAGTGTCGGGGCTAGCTATGGCTACACCTTC	CASSVGASYGYTF
TRBV7-8	.	TRBJ1-2	TRBD1	TGTGCCAGCAGCCCCGGGACAGGGGTTTTTGGCTACACCTTC	CASSPGTGVFGYTF
TRBV12-5	.	TRBJ1-2	TRBD1	TGTGCTAGTGGTTTGGCCTTATCGACAGGGGGTTATGGCTACACCTTC	CASGLALSTGGYGYTF
TRBV19	.	TRBJ2-3	TRBD2	TGTGCCAGTAGTCCCCGGGGGGGGGCGATTAGCACAGATACGCAGTATTTT	CASSPRGGAISTDTQYF
TRBV18	few	TRBJ1-5	TRBD1	TGTGCCAGCTCACGGTCAGGGGGACAGCCCCAGCATTTT	CASSRSGGQPQHF
TRBV19	.	TRBJ1-2	.	TGTGCCAGTAGTAACAGGAACTATGGCTACACCTTC	CASSNRNYGYTF
TRBV5-1	.	TRBJ2-6	.	TGCGCCAGCAGCCGAGCTACAGAGAACTCTGGGGCCAACGTCCTGACTTTC	CASSRATENSGANVLTF
TRBV7-3	few	TRBJ1-6	.	TGTGCCAGCAGCTTGGGACGGAGAAATTCACCCCTCCACTTT	CASSLGRRNSPLHF
TRBV4-1	.	TRBJ1-1	.	TGCGCCAGCAGCCAAGACAGGGCAAACACTGAAGCTTTCTTT	CASSQDRANTEAFF
TRBV5-1	.	TRBJ1-6	.	TGCGCCAGCAGCCACCCAGCAGGGGTTAATTCACCCCTCCACTTT	CASSHPAGVNSPLHF
TRBV7-2	.	TRBJ2-6	.	TGTGCCAGCAGCCTCCGGGGGTGGGGATCTGGGGCCAACGTCCTGACTTTC	CASSLRGWGSGANVLTF
TRBV19	.	TRBJ2-7	.	TGTGCCAGTAGTATCGGCGGGGTCGAGCAGTACTTC	CASSIGGVEQYF
TRBV9	once	TRBJ1-2	TRBD1	TGTGCCAGCAGTGCCGCCGGACAGGGTTCAGGCGGCTACACCTTC	CASSAAGQGSGGYTF
TRBV14	.	TRBJ2-7	TRBD1	TGTGCCAGCAGCCAAGTCCCCGGACAGGGGGGAGTCGAGCAGTACTTC	CASSQVPGQGGVEQYF
TRBV7-5	.	TRBJ2-3	.	TGTGCCAGAAGCTTAGGGCCTAGCGGGGGGGCCCCTAGCACAGATACGCAGTATTTT	CARSLGPSGGAPSTDTQYF
TRBV24-1	few	TRBJ1-5	.	TGTGCCACCAGTGACGTCCTAGGGCCCCAGCATTTT	CATSDVLGPQHF
TRBV7-3	once	TRBJ2-2	.	TGTGCCAGCAGCCTGGGTCAGTGGACCGGGGAGCTGTTTTTT	CASSLGQWTGELFF
TRBV6-5	.	TRBJ2-7	.	TGTGCCAGCAGTTTTGGGAACAGAATTTACGAGCAGTACTTC	CASSFGNRIYEQYF
TRBV7-3	once	TRBJ2-3	.	TGTGCCAGCAGCTTAACGGCAGAAACGCAGTATTTT	CASSLTAETQYF